What follows describes a single TCR beta chain. Antigen: not known. This sample was taken from a study of T cell responses to AZD1222 COVID-19 vaccine. Study outcomes and limitations: Repertoires were obtained only post-peak T cell response.

Sequencing used immunoSEQ multiplex PCR; TCRdb keeps in-frame clones, though not all of them. Seen here are around 200,000 clones, roughly 92% observed once, and the top ten hold around 1.5%. With 0 bases removed from V and 4 bases from J, the gap between germline ends came to 15 bases. This CDR3 is built from 16 residues. Germline assignment: CDR1 LGHNA and CDR2 YSLEER. The sample here was peripheral blood, taken 28 days after the second AZD1222 dose. The genes are TRBV4-3 and TRBJ1-2, with D unresolved. This clonotype was obtained from an adult who received the AZD1222 COVID-19 vaccine. The CDR3 is CASSQDQGQQFYGYTF. The CDR3 DNA is TGCGCCAGCAGCCAAGATCAAGGCCAGCAGTTCTATGGCTACACCTTC.